The 21 T cell receptor beta chains in this list originate from one sample, sequenced in a study of T cell changes during pregnancy in multiple sclerosis. Data came from immunoSEQ multiplex PCR; TCRdb stores just in-frame clones and leaves some out. The table records around 51,000 clones, 90% to 95% of them present only once. The sequences come from CD4+ T cells from peripheral blood mononuclear cells, collected in the second trimester of pregnancy. All receptors derive from a female donor with multiple sclerosis, enrolled in a pregnancy study.

The chain links TRBV5-4 to TRBJ2-3, with 7 bases aligning to TRBD1. J lost 3 bases, V lost 3 bases, and 4 bases had no gene match. Germline CDR1 is SGHNT and CDR2 is YYREEE (reference sequence). The CDR3 sequence is 14 residues long. The chain's CDR3 is CASSSSGGTDTQYF. The CDR3 DNA reads as TGTGCCAGCAGCTCCTCAGGGGGAACAGATACGCAGTATTTT.

V and J are TRBV5-1 and TRBJ2-1; a weak D match, TRBD2 (6 bases). V lost 2 bases and J lost 6, with 12 bases in between. The CDR3 length is 14 residues. Germline V CDR1 and CDR2: SGHRS, YFSETQ. CDR3 nucleotide sequence: TGCGCCAGCAGCTTCGGCGGGGCGCTCAATGAGCAGTTCTTC. Protein product: CASSFGGALNEQFF.

The gene calls are TRBV20-1 and TRBJ2-3, with unresolved D. In germline, CDR1 is DFQATT, CDR2 SNEGSKA (reference sequence). V was cut by 6 bases and J by 3 bases, with 7 bases left in between. This CDR3 spans 11 amino acids. For the CDR3, the DNA is TGCAGTGCAATCTTAACAGATACGCAGTATTTT. Translating gives CSAILTDTQYF.

This clone showed up just once. The chain is built from TRBV14 and TRBJ2-7; D uncertain. V was clipped by 2 bases and J by 9 bases, with 8 bases between them. This CDR3 has 11 residues. Germline assignment: CDR1 SGHDN and CDR2 FVKESK. CDR3 protein: CASSQHHWQYF. CDR3 in DNA: TGTGCCAGCAGCCAACATCACTGGCAGTACTTC.

J is TRBJ2-3 and V is TRBV4-3; a possible D gene is TRBD2 (6 bases). The V gene's germline CDR1 is LGHNA and CDR2 YSLEER. This CDR3 is 16 amino acids long. V was clipped by 0 bases and J by 1 base, with 11 bases between them. As DNA, the CDR3 is TGCGCCAGCAGCCAAGATCTCGCTAGCGGCACAGATACGCAGTATTTT. It yields the protein CASSQDLASGTDTQYF.

The V and J genes are TRBV7-2 and TRBJ2-3; unclear D gene. The CDR3 is 13 residues long. V was pared by 2 bases and J by 5 bases, with 8 bases between. Germline V gene lookup returns CDR1 SGHTA and CDR2 FQGNSA. CDR3 region: CASSLRPGDTQYF. DNA for the CDR3: TGTGCCAGCAGCTTAAGGCCGGGAGATACGCAGTATTTT.

J is TRBJ2-3 and V is TRBV7-2; 12 nucleotides agree with TRBD2. This CDR3 contains 14 residues. Germline V gene sequence: CDR1 SGHTA, CDR2 FQGNSA. V dropped 5 bases and J dropped 9; count of bases not matched to a gene: 6. CDR3 loop: CASSLRTSGVTQYF. For the CDR3, the DNA is TGTGCCAGCAGCCTACGGACTAGCGGGGTCACGCAGTATTTT.

V usage is TRBV5-1 and J usage is TRBJ2-2; TRBD1 might be the D (6 bases). The germline V gene has CDR1 SGHRS and CDR2 YFSETQ. This CDR3 spans 17 amino acids. Trimming took 0 bases from V and 7 from J, leaving 19 bases between them. CDR3 sequence: CASSLVEILTGIGELFF. The DNA of the CDR3 is TGCGCCAGCAGCTTGGTCGAGATTCTTACAGGGATCGGGGAGCTGTTTTTT.

In its sample, this clone was seen a few times. The chain combines TRBV6-1 with TRBJ2-3; D gene ambiguous. The CDR3 spans 17 residues. Germline values: CDR1 MNHNS, CDR2 SASEGT. Trimming shortened V by 0 bases and J by 1 base, and 14 bases separated the two germline ends. CDR3 DNA sequence: TGTGCCAGCAGTGAAGCTGTTGGAGAGTCGGGCACAGATACGCAGTATTTT. Translating it yields CASSEAVGESGTDTQYF.

The chain uses TRBV5-6 and TRBJ2-5; TRBD2 might be the D (5 bases). The germline CDR1 and CDR2 sequences are SGHDT and YYEEEE. CDR3 length: 13 residues. Trimming took 4 bases from V and 5 from J, leaving 12 bases between them. The CDR3 bases are TGTGCCAGCAGCCGGCCTTCGGGGGAGACCCAGTACTTC. Protein sequence: CASSRPSGETQYF.

This clone is a singleton in its sample. The J gene is TRBJ1-1, the V gene TRBV4-3; D is uncertain. This CDR3 has 14 amino acids. The V and J ends lost 1 base and 6 bases respectively, with 12 bases between them. Germline lookup yields CDR1 LGHNA and CDR2 YSLEER. This CDR3 is CASSQVDGRAEAFF. DNA for the CDR3: TGCGCCAGCAGCCAAGTGGACGGGCGGGCTGAAGCTTTCTTT.

V usage is TRBV7-2 and J usage is TRBJ1-1; 7 bases are shared with TRBD1. The V gene end was trimmed by 5 bases and the J gene end by 12 bases; junction bases not matched to a gene: 9. This CDR3 has 12 amino acids. Germline V gene sequence: CDR1 SGHTA, CDR2 FQGNSA. The CDR3: CASSIRTGETFF. CDR3 nucleotide sequence: TGTGCCAGCAGCATTCGCACAGGGGAAACTTTCTTT.

The sample holds one count of this clone. The chain combines TRBV19 with TRBJ2-5, with 9 bases that match TRBD2. Germline assignment: CDR1 LNHDA and CDR2 SQIVND (reference sequence). The CDR3 covers 15 residues. J was trimmed by 6 bases and V by 3 bases; bases with no gene match: 8. The CDR3 bases are TGTGCCAGTAGTATCAAGGCGGGGGGGTGGAAGACCCAGTACTTC. This sequence encodes CASSIKAGGWKTQYF.

This clone came up a few times. The chain joins TRBV29-1 to TRBJ1-1, with TRBD1 identical over 10 bases. V dropped 6 bases and J dropped 3; count of bases not matched to a gene: 4. This CDR3 is 13 amino acids long. CDR1 and CDR2 (germline): SQVTM, ANQGSEA. For the CDR3, the DNA is TGCAGCGTGACCGGGACAGGGGACACTGAAGCTTTCTTT. It is translated as CSVTGTGDTEAFF. Filled out from reference TRBV29-1 and TRBJ1-1, the complete variable domain reads SAVISQKPSRDICQRGTSLTIQCQVDSQVTMMFWYRQQPGQSLTLIATANQGSEATYESGFVIDKFPISRPNLTFSTLTVSNMSPEDSSIYLCSVTGTGDTEAFFGQGTRLTVV.

This clone appeared a single time. The chain uses TRBV2 and TRBJ1-3; perhaps TRBD1 as D (5 bases). Germline V lookup: CDR1 SNHLY, CDR2 FYNNEI. Trimming removed 5 bases from V and 3 bases from J, with 17 bases in between. There are 16 residues in the CDR3. The CDR3 protein is CASSSQGPLNGNTIYF. The CDR3 DNA reads TGTGCCAGCAGTTCCCAGGGCCCACTGAATGGAAACACCATATATTTT.

The chain is built from TRBV6-5 and TRBJ2-3; D might be TRBD2 (6 bases). The CDR3 covers 13 residues. The ends were cut back, 8 bases at V and 5 bases at J, with 14 bases in the middle. CDR1 is MNHEY, CDR2 SVGAGI, per germline. DNA for the CDR3: TGTGCCAGCCGGAGGGATCGAATAGATACGCAGTATTTT. Amino acid sequence: CASRRDRIDTQYF.

This chain links TRBV18 with TRBJ1-1; 7 bases are a match to TRBD1. The J segment lost 7 bases and the V segment lost 2 bases, leaving 4 bases of the junction unmatched. Germline loops: CDR1 KGHSH, CDR2 LQKENI. This CDR3 contains 13 residues. The CDR3 loop is CASSPSQGSEAFF. Written as DNA, the CDR3 is TGTGCCAGCTCACCATCACAGGGGAGTGAAGCTTTCTTT.

The J gene is TRBJ2-7, the V gene TRBV18; D is perhaps TRBD1 (6 bases). The CDR3 covers 13 residues. Trimming removed 3 bases from V and 6 bases from J, with 12 bases in between. CDR1 is KGHSH, CDR2 LQKENI, per germline. The CDR3 here is CASSPLDRPEQYF. CDR3 coding DNA: TGTGCCAGCTCACCTCTCGACAGGCCCGAGCAGTACTTC.

The rearrangement joins TRBV9 to TRBJ2-5, with D maybe TRBD1 (5 bases). The CDR3 extends over 13 amino acids. V gave up 3 bases and J gave up 5 bases, with 11 bases separating them. Germline V gives CDR1 SGDLS, CDR2 YYNGEE. The CDR3 reads CASSGGRVETQYF. The CDR3 coding sequence is TGTGCCAGCAGCGGGGGCAGGGTGGAGACCCAGTACTTC.

The genes are TRBV25-1 and TRBJ1-1; the D gene is possibly TRBD1 (5 bases). The CDR3 runs 15 residues. Germline CDR1 is MGHDK and CDR2 is SYGVNS. V lost 7 bases and J 5 bases, leaving 20 bases between the germline ends. Here the CDR3 reads CASISGGAQGTEAFF. CDR3 bases: TGTGCCAGCATCTCTGGAGGGGCCCAAGGGACTGAAGCTTTCTTT. Combining the CDR3 with reference TRBV25-1 and TRBJ1-1 gives the whole variable domain EADIYQTPRYLVIGTGKKITLECSQTMGHDKMYWYQQDPGMELHLIHYSYGVNSTEKGDLSSESTVSRIRTEHFPLTLESARPSHTSQYLCASISGGAQGTEAFFGQGTRLTVV.

The chain couples TRBV29-1 to TRBJ2-7; D possibly corresponds to TRBD2 (5 bases). Trimming took off 4 bases at V and 3 bases at J, with 10 bases between the two ends. Germline CDR1 and CDR2: SQVTM and ANQGSEA. CDR3 length equals 12 residues. This CDR3 reads CSVVEGIYEQYF. CDR3 sequence (DNA): TGCAGCGTTGTCGAGGGAATCTACGAGCAGTACTTC.